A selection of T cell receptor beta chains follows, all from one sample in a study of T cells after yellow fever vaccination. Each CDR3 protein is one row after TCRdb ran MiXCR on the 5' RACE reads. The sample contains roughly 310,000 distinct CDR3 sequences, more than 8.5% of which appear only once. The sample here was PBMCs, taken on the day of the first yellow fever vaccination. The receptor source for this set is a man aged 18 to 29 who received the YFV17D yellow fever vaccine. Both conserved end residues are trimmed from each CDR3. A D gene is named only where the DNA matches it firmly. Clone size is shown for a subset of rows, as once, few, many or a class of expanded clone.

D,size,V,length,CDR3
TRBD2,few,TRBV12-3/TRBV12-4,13,ASSALAGGPGELF
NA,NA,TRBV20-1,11,SALQGLTDTQY
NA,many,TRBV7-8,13,ASIRGSSYNSPLH
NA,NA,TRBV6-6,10,ASSPSEDTQY
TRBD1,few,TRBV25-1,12,ASSGSDRGYEQY
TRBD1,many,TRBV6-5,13,ASSYVGVGGSEQY
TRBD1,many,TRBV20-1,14,SAPSRQGWGTDTQY
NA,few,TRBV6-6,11,ASSYVGPETQY
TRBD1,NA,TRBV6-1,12,ASANQDRGNIQY
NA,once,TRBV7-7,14,ASSLIPLSSYNEQF
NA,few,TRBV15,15,ATSRDQNGVSYNEQF
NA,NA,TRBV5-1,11,ASRVPRSYGYT
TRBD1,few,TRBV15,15,ATSRDIGTGVFETQY
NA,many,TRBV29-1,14,SVFSGDLSLGGELF
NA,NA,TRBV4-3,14,ASNQEWGFGNQPQH
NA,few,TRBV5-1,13,ATSEQGFPPGEQY
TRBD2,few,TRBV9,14,ASSGRRGGGTYEQY
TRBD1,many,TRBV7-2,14,ASSRRDRGYADTQY
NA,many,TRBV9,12,ASSLRVGANEQF
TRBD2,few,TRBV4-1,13,ASSQRGGSTGELF
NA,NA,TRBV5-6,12,ASSFFRGNYGYT
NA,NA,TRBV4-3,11,ASSLSAEREQF
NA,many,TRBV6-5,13,ASSYSGPDNSPLH
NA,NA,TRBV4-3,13,ASSQGGGVNSPLH
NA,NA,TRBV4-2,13,ASSQGWSGANVLT
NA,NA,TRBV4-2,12,ASSQEGQKETQY
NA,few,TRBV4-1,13,ASNPGPGQRDTQY
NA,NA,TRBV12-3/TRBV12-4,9,ASSFWDHQF
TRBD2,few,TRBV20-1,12,SAEERGTSYEQY
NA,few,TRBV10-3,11,AISDSPNQPQH
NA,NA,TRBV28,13,ASSLWETGQETQY
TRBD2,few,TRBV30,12,AFRPAGAHNEQF
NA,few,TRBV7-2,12,ASSLQAAPETQY
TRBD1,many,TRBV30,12,AWSARQGSGGYT
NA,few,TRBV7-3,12,ASSSQGSGSPLH
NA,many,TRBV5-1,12,ASSFGERGSPLH
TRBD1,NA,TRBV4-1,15,ASSPSRWDRGNNEQF
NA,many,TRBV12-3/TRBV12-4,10,ASSLSGVEQY
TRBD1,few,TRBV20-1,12,SASKQGEGNTIY
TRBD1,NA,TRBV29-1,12,SGTGVGPNYGYT
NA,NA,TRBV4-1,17,ASTETPGTDLPNTGELF
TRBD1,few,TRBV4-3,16,ASSQEAPPTGDGNTIY
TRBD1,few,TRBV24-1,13,ATSDPGQDNEKLF
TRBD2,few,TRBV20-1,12,SARGPGGQETQY
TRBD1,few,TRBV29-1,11,SAGTGLNYGYT
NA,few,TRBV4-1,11,ASSQDERQPQH
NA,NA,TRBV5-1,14,ASSFGWTDGINEQF
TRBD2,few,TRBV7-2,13,ASSLVGGTADTQY
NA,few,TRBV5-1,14,ASSFQPGGHQETQY
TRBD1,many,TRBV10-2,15,ASKTGGEFANTGELF
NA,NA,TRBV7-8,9,ASSWGNTIY
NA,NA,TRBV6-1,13,ASSTRGRNTGELF
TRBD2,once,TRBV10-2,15,ASSVRGSGGSQETQY
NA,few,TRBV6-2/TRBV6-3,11,ASSSVLWEPQH
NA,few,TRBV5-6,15,ASSRGGLGRLDEKLF